Below, 19 T cell receptor beta chains from the same sample are listed, as sequenced in a study of blood T cell repertoires in COVID-19. Clones were read by immunoSEQ multiplex PCR, and TCRdb kept only the in-frame ones, dropping some. The sample contains 200,000 to 250,000 clones, around four fifths of which appear only once. Material for sequencing was PBMCs or T cells enriched from blood (not recorded which). The receptor set was obtained from a man aged 35 to 55 who had recovered from COVID-19.

Note on this clone: This sample also contains other DNA sequences that code for the same CDR3. The chain employs TRBV5-8 and TRBJ2-3; 8 bases align to TRBD2. With V trimmed by 3 bases and J by 0 bases, 6 bases remained unmatched. The CDR3 extends over 16 amino acids. Germline CDR1 and CDR2: SGHTS and YDEGEE. This CDR3 reads CASSSGLAGSTDTQYF. The CDR3 bases are TGTGCCAGCAGCTCCGGACTAGCTGGGAGCACAGATACGCAGTATTTT.

This clone was detected a few times. At one end the junction does not follow the germline gene, possibly because of a read error. V usage is TRBV20-1 and J usage is TRBJ2-7; D remains unclear. This CDR3 has 8 residues. CDR1 is DFQATT and CDR2 is SNEGSKA in the germline V gene (reference sequence). Here the CDR3 DNA reads TGCAGGGGTACAAGAAGGAGCTTC. This gives the protein CRGTRRSF.

V and J are TRBV13 and TRBJ2-3; tentative D call: TRBD2 (6 bases). The V gene's germline CDR1 is PRHDT and CDR2 FYEKMQ (reference sequence). V dropped 5 bases and J dropped 6 bases, with 15 bases sitting between them. The CDR3 consists of 14 residues. The CDR3 protein is CASSAGTPADTQYF. CDR3 DNA: TGTGCCAGCAGCGCCGGGACTCCCGCGGATACGCAGTATTTT.

This sequence joins TRBV3-1 (or the pseudogene TRBV3-2) and TRBJ2-1, with TRBD1 matching 8 bases. The CDR3 has 17 amino acids. With V trimmed by 0 bases and J by 4 bases, 8 bases remained unmatched. CDR1 is LGHDT, CDR2 YNNKEL, per germline (reference sequence). As DNA, the CDR3 is TGTGCCAGCAGCCAAGATATTTGGGACAGGAGGTACAATGAGCAGTTCTTC. The encoded protein is CASSQDIWDRRYNEQFF.

The chain couples TRBV11-2 to TRBJ2-7; 7 positions match TRBD1. The V gene's germline CDR1 is SGHAT and CDR2 FQNNGV. CDR3 size: 13 residues. The J segment lost 3 bases and the V segment lost 4 bases, leaving 3 bases of the junction unmatched. This CDR3 reads CASSSSGGYEQYF. In DNA, the CDR3 is TGTGCCAGCAGCTCCTCAGGGGGCTACGAGCAGTACTTC.

The chain joins TRBV7-9 to TRBJ1-1, with 11 bases fitting TRBD1. Germline loops: CDR1 SEHNR, CDR2 FQNEAQ (reference sequence). J lost 4 bases, V lost 5 bases, and 9 bases had no gene match. This CDR3 is 16 amino acids long. Written as DNA, the CDR3 is TGTGCCAGCAGCATGGCCGGGACAGGGGGTCGCACTGAAGCTTTCTTT. It specifies CASSMAGTGGRTEAFF.

The chain links TRBV7-9 to TRBJ1-2; 7 nucleotides align to TRBD1. V lost 5 bases, J lost 5 bases, and 20 bases stayed unmatched. This CDR3 region has 18 residues. CDR1 and CDR2 from the germline V gene are SEHNR and FQNEAQ (reference sequence). The chain's CDR3 is CASSQRNRGQPLLYGYTF. The CDR3 DNA is TGTGCCAGCAGCCAGCGAAACAGGGGACAGCCCCTACTTTATGGCTACACCTTC.

The chain links TRBV5-1 to TRBJ1-2, with D tentatively TRBD1 (6 bases). Trimming shortened V by 4 bases and J by 4 bases, and 14 bases separated the two germline ends. This CDR3 is 14 amino acids long. The germline gives CDR1 SGHRS, CDR2 YFSETQ. The CDR3 nucleotides are TGCGCCAGCAGCCCAAGCGACAGGCCCTATGGCTACACCTTC. Protein sequence: CASSPSDRPYGYTF.

This sequence joins TRBV5-1 and TRBJ2-7, with D perhaps matching TRBD1 (6 bases). CDR3 size: 14 residues. Germline CDR1 is SGHRS and CDR2 is YFSETQ. With 4 bases removed from V and 3 bases from J, the gap between germline ends came to 14 bases. DNA for the CDR3: TGCGCCAGCAGCACGGACAGAACAAGCTACGAGCAGTACTTC. Protein sequence: CASSTDRTSYEQYF.

The chain carries TRBV9 and TRBJ2-1, with 10 bases identical to TRBD1. Trimming at V came to 2 bases and at J to 5 bases, leaving 4 bases not matched to a gene. CDR1 and CDR2 (germline): SGDLS, YYNGEE. This CDR3 spans 15 amino acids. CDR3 nucleotides: TGTGCCAGCAGCGTGGGACAGGGGTTTGACAATGAGCAGTTCTTC. It is translated as CASSVGQGFDNEQFF.

The CDR3 is CASSFRSGGLARNEQFF. Here the CDR3 DNA reads TGTGCCAGCAGCTTTAGGAGCGGGGGACTAGCGAGGAATGAGCAGTTCTTC. The V and J genes are TRBV5-6 and TRBJ2-1; 10 bases align to TRBD2. Trimming removed 2 bases from V and 7 bases from J; junction bases left unmatched: 12. The CDR3 is made up of 17 amino acids. Germline values: CDR1 SGHDT, CDR2 YYEEEE.

The CDR3, as DNA: TGTGCCAGTAGTAGGCTAGCTTCAAATGAGCAGTTCTTC. Its protein is CASSRLASNEQFF. V usage is TRBV19 and J usage is TRBJ2-1; the D gene is possibly TRBD2 (5 bases). Germline assignment: CDR1 LNHDA and CDR2 SQIVND (reference sequence). The CDR3 has 13 residues. The V end lost 4 bases, the J end lost 7 bases, and 11 bases lay between the germline ends. Looking up the rest from reference TRBV19 and TRBJ2-1 gives the full variable domain: DGGITQSPKYLFRKEGQNVTLSCEQNLNHDAMYWYRQDPGQGLRLIYYSQIVNDFQKGDIAEGYSVSREKKESFPLTVTSAQKNPTAFYLCASSRLASNEQFFGPGTRLTVL.

CDR3 in DNA: TGTGCCAGCAGCTTAAGCGGGACAGGGCCCATGAACACTGAAGCTTTCTTT. Its protein product is CASSLSGTGPMNTEAFF. This rearrangement joins TRBV7-3 to TRBJ1-1, with 9 bases matching TRBD1. There are 17 residues in the CDR3. Germline CDR1 and CDR2: SGHTA and FQGTGA. Unmatched junction bases numbered 6, after V lost 1 base and J lost 0 bases.

This chain joins TRBV30 and TRBJ2-6; tentatively, D is TRBD2 (5 bases). The CDR3 has 16 residues. Trimming removed 2 bases from V and 2 bases from J, with 13 bases in between. Per germline, CDR1 GTSNPN and CDR2 SVGIG (reference sequence). CDR3 bases: TGTGCCTGGAGTTATCCTCCCGGGGCTGGGGCCAACGTCCTGACTTTC. Protein product: CAWSYPPGAGANVLTF.

V is TRBV24-1 and J is TRBJ2-1, with 9 bases aligning to TRBD1. V dropped 4 bases and J dropped 5; count of bases not matched to a gene: 8. This CDR3 contains 16 residues. CDR1 is KGHDR, CDR2 SFDVKD, per germline. Here the CDR3 DNA reads TGTGCCACCAGTGACCATACAGGGGGCCACAACAATGAGCAGTTCTTC. Its translation is CATSDHTGGHNNEQFF.

The rearrangement links TRBV6-4 to TRBJ2-3; D unclear. Trimming removed 3 bases from V and 0 bases from J, with 7 bases in between. Per germline, CDR1 MRHNA and CDR2 SNTAGT. The CDR3 has 14 amino acids. The CDR3 loop is CASSESFSTDTQYF. The DNA for the CDR3 is TGTGCCAGCAGTGAAAGCTTTAGCACAGATACGCAGTATTTT.

The chain uses TRBV4-2 and TRBJ1-1; the match to TRBD1 covers 7 bases. J gave up 2 bases and V 4 bases, and 10 bases lay outside the gene matches. The CDR3 contains 16 residues. CDR1 and CDR2 (germline): LGHNA, YNFKEQ. The CDR3 nucleotides read TGTGCCAGCAGCCCAACCCACCGACAGGGTAACACTGAAGCTTTCTTT. This encodes CASSPTHRQGNTEAFF.

This clone was seen more than once but under ten times. This rearrangement joins TRBV7-2 to TRBJ2-7, with 10 bases lining up with TRBD1. The J segment lost 2 bases and the V segment lost 4 bases, leaving 5 bases of the junction unmatched. This CDR3 has 15 amino acids. Germline V gene data show CDR1 as SGHTA and CDR2 as FQGNSA. CDR3 residues: CASSSRTGGAYEQYF. CDR3 bases: TGTGCCAGCAGCTCCAGGACAGGGGGGGCCTACGAGCAGTACTTC.

The chain is built from TRBV7-9 and TRBJ2-7; no clear D. This CDR3 is 14 amino acids long. CDR1 is SEHNR and CDR2 is FQNEAQ in the germline V gene (reference sequence). The ends were cut back, 3 bases at V and 4 bases at J, with 13 bases in the middle. This CDR3 reads CASSFDSPWYEQYF. Written as DNA, the CDR3 is TGTGCCAGCAGCTTTGATAGCCCGTGGTACGAGCAGTACTTC.